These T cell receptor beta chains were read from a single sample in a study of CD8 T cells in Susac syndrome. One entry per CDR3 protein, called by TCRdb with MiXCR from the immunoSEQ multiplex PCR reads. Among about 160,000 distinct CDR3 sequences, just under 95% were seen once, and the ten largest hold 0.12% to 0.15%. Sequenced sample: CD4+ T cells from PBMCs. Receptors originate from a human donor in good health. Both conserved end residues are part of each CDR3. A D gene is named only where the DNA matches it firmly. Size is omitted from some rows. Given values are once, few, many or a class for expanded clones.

CDR3: CSARDVNTEAFF; DNA: TGCAGTGCTAGAGACGTGAACACTGAAGCTTTCTTT; J: TRBJ1-1; size: NA; D: NA; V: TRBV20-1
CDR3: CASGGRRAETQYF; DNA: TGTGCTAGTGGTGGACGCCGAGCAGAGACCCAGTACTTC; J: TRBJ2-5; size: NA; D: NA; V: TRBV12-5
CDR3: CASSRDGNYGYTF; DNA: TGTGCCAGCAGTCGGGACGGAAACTATGGCTACACCTTC; J: TRBJ1-2; size: few; D: NA; V: TRBV2
CDR3: CASSYLAGLINEQFF; DNA: TGTGCCAGCAGCTATCTAGCGGGGTTAATCAATGAGCAGTTCTTC; J: TRBJ2-1; size: NA; D: TRBD2; V: TRBV3-1
CDR3: CASSQQQGRLDSNSPLHF; DNA: TGTGCCAGCAGCCAACAGCAGGGGCGCCTCGATAGCAATTCACCCCTCCACTTT; J: TRBJ1-6; size: few; D: NA; V: TRBV13
CDR3: CAIGTSGGETQYF; DNA: TGTGCCATCGGGACTAGCGGGGGAGAGACCCAGTACTTC; J: TRBJ2-5; size: NA; D: TRBD2; V: TRBV2
CDR3: CASSSHRTGDYGYTF; DNA: TGTGCCAGTAGTTCCCATCGGACAGGGGACTATGGCTACACCTTC; J: TRBJ1-2; size: NA; D: TRBD1; V: TRBV19
CDR3: CSALRQMNTEAFF; DNA: TGCAGTGCGCTGCGACAGATGAACACTGAAGCTTTCTTT; J: TRBJ1-1; size: NA; D: NA; V: TRBV20-1
CDR3: CSALGSSGTVSYEQYF; DNA: TGCAGTGCTCTGGGTTCATCCGGGACAGTTTCCTACGAGCAGTACTTC; J: TRBJ2-7; size: NA; D: TRBD1; V: TRBV20-1
CDR3: CSGTGAYNEQFF; DNA: TGCAGCGGAACGGGGGCCTACAATGAGCAGTTCTTC; J: TRBJ2-1; size: NA; D: NA; V: TRBV29-1
CDR3: CASSAYYGDSGANVLTF; DNA: TGTGCCAGCAGCGCCTATTACGGGGACTCTGGGGCCAACGTCCTGACTTTC; J: TRBJ2-6; size: NA; D: NA; V: TRBV5-4
CDR3: CASSSQGPDSPLHF; DNA: TGTGCCAGCAGTTCCCAAGGCCCGGATTCACCCCTCCACTTT; J: TRBJ1-6; size: few; D: NA; V: TRBV6-5
CDR3: CASSPTSGGLYEQYF; DNA: TGTGCCAGCTCACCGACCTCCGGGGGACTCTACGAGCAGTACTTC; J: TRBJ2-7; size: NA; D: NA; V: TRBV18
CDR3: CASSSPSGGTTDTQYF; DNA: TGTGCCAGCAGCTCCCCTAGCGGGGGCACGACAGATACGCAGTATTTT; J: TRBJ2-3; size: NA; D: TRBD2; V: TRBV5-4
CDR3: CASSHPDKQGWGNQPQHF; DNA: TGCGCCAGCAGTCATCCCGACAAACAGGGTTGGGGCAATCAGCCCCAGCATTTT; J: TRBJ1-5; size: NA; D: NA; V: TRBV23-1
CDR3: CASSFSGGTDTQYF; DNA: TGTGCCAGCAGTTTTAGCGGGGGCACAGATACGCAGTATTTT; J: TRBJ2-3; size: NA; D: TRBD2; V: TRBV6-4
CDR3: CSARLPGDSPLHF; DNA: TGCAGTGCTAGACTCCCCGGCGATTCACCCCTCCACTTT; J: TRBJ1-6; size: NA; D: NA; V: TRBV20-1
CDR3: CASSPLQGVGADTQYF; DNA: TGCGCCAGCAGCCCCCTACAGGGGGTGGGCGCAGATACGCAGTATTTT; J: TRBJ2-3; size: NA; D: TRBD1; V: TRBV5-1
CDR3: CSAPGTINTGELFF; DNA: TGCAGTGCCCCCGGGACGATCAACACCGGGGAGCTGTTTTTT; J: TRBJ2-2; size: NA; D: NA; V: TRBV20-1
CDR3: CASRAGNGYTF; DNA: TGTGCCAGTAGAGCGGGGAATGGCTACACCTTC; J: TRBJ1-2; size: NA; D: NA; V: TRBV19
CDR3: CATSDRQGQPQHF; DNA: TGTGCCACCAGTGACCGGCAAGGACAGCCCCAGCATTTT; J: TRBJ1-5; size: NA; D: NA; V: TRBV24-1
CDR3: CASNLADYSPLHF; DNA: TGTGCCAGCAATTTGGCAGATTATTCACCCCTCCACTTT; J: TRBJ1-6; size: NA; D: NA; V: TRBV2
CDR3: CASSVEIGTEAFF; DNA: TGTGCCAGCAGCGTAGAGATCGGCACTGAAGCTTTCTTT; J: TRBJ1-1; size: NA; D: NA; V: TRBV9
CDR3: CASSGLAGFETQYF; DNA: TGTGCCAGCAGCGGACTAGCGGGGTTTGAGACCCAGTACTTC; J: TRBJ2-5; size: NA; D: TRBD2; V: TRBV27
CDR3: CASSHGPSNQPQHF; DNA: TGTGCCAGCTCACACGGACCAAGCAATCAGCCCCAGCATTTT; J: TRBJ1-5; size: once; D: NA; V: TRBV18
CDR3: CASSLGPQGGQPQHF; DNA: TGTGCCAGCAGCTTAGGGCCCCAGGGTGGTCAGCCCCAGCATTTT; J: TRBJ1-5; size: NA; D: NA; V: TRBV7-2
CDR3: CSARSGSYGYTF; DNA: TGCAGTGCTAGATCTGGGTCCTATGGCTACACCTTC; J: TRBJ1-2; size: NA; D: NA; V: TRBV20-1
CDR3: CSARGGTGGPYEQYF; DNA: TGCAGTGCTAGAGGGGGGACAGGGGGCCCCTACGAGCAGTACTTC; J: TRBJ2-7; size: NA; D: TRBD1; V: TRBV20-1
CDR3: CSARVPGNTEAFF; DNA: TGCAGTGCTAGAGTCCCCGGGAACACTGAAGCTTTCTTT; J: TRBJ1-1; size: NA; D: NA; V: TRBV20-1
CDR3: CASSFGTATRNQPQHF; DNA: TGTGCCAGCAGTTTTGGGACGGCAACTCGCAATCAGCCCCAGCATTTT; J: TRBJ1-5; size: NA; D: NA; V: TRBV12-3/TRBV12-4
CDR3: CASSFLPSFGGDTQYF; DNA: TGTGCCAGCAGCTTTCTTCCCTCCTTCGGGGGAGATACGCAGTATTTT; J: TRBJ2-3; size: NA; D: NA; V: TRBV11-2
CDR3: CASSLEVTTSYNEQFF; DNA: TGCGCCAGCAGCTTGGAAGTCACGACATCCTACAATGAGCAGTTCTTC; J: TRBJ2-1; size: NA; D: NA; V: TRBV5-1
CDR3: CASSQDGANYGYTF; DNA: TGCGCCAGCAGCCAGGACGGAGCTAACTATGGCTACACCTTC; J: TRBJ1-2; size: NA; D: NA; V: TRBV5-1
CDR3: CASSQEGQGVHYGYTF; DNA: TGCGCCAGCAGCCAAGAGGGACAGGGGGTTCACTATGGCTACACCTTC; J: TRBJ1-2; size: NA; D: TRBD1; V: TRBV4-1
CDR3: CASSWRLAGSSYEQYF; DNA: TGTGCCAGCAGCTGGAGGCTAGCGGGCTCCTCCTACGAGCAGTACTTC; J: TRBJ2-7; size: NA; D: TRBD2; V: TRBV11-2
CDR3: CSATGTSGATDTQYF; DNA: TGCAGTGCTACCGGGACTAGCGGGGCCACAGATACGCAGTATTTT; J: TRBJ2-3; size: NA; D: TRBD2; V: TRBV20-1
CDR3: CASSQSPPLNTGELFF; DNA: TGTGCCAGCAGCCAGAGTCCGCCTCTGAACACCGGGGAGCTGTTTTTT; J: TRBJ2-2; size: NA; D: NA; V: TRBV4-2
CDR3: CASSSRPGETQYF; DNA: TGTGCCAGCAGCTCCCGACCGGGAGAGACCCAGTACTTC; J: TRBJ2-5; size: NA; D: NA; V: TRBV7-8
CDR3: CASSFRDRYSPLHF; DNA: TGTGCCAGCAGTTTCCGGGACAGATATTCACCCCTCCACTTT; J: TRBJ1-6; size: NA; D: TRBD1; V: TRBV28
CDR3: CASSSRALGSNEQFF; DNA: TGTGCCAGCAGTTCCAGAGCCCTGGGTAGCAATGAGCAGTTCTTC; J: TRBJ2-1; size: NA; D: NA; V: TRBV6-6
CDR3: CASSRGEGNIQYF; DNA: TGTGCCAGCAGCCGCGGCGAGGGAAACATTCAGTACTTC; J: TRBJ2-4; size: NA; D: NA; V: TRBV7-3
CDR3: CASTRPLNVLTF; DNA: TGTGCCAGCACCCGACCCCTCAACGTCCTGACTTTC; J: TRBJ2-6; size: NA; D: NA; V: TRBV6-2/TRBV6-3